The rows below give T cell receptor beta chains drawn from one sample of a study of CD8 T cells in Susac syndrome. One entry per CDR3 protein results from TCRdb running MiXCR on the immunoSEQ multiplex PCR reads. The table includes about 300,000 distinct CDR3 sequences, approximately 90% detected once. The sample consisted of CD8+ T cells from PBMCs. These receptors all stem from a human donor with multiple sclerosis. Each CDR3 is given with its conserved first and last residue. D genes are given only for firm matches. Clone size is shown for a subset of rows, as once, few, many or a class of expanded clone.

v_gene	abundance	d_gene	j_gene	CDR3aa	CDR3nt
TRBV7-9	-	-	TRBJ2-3	CASSPRTGTDTQYF	TGTGCCAGCAGCCCTCGGACAGGCACAGATACGCAGTATTTT
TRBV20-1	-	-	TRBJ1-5	CSARDPRGSPSNQPQHF	TGCAGTGCTAGAGATCCCCGGGGCAGTCCTAGCAATCAGCCCCAGCATTTT
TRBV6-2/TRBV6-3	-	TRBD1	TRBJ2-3	CASSVQGIDTQYF	TGTGCCAGCAGTGTACAGGGGATAGATACGCAGTATTTT
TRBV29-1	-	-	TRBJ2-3	CSGRGADTQYF	TGCAGCGGACGGGGGGCGGATACGCAGTATTTT
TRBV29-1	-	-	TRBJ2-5	CSVRVGEETQYF	TGCAGCGTTCGGGTAGGGGAAGAGACCCAGTACTTC
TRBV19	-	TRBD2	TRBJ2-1	CASGGSGRRYNEQFF	TGTGCCAGTGGGGGCAGCGGGAGGAGGTACAATGAGCAGTTCTTC
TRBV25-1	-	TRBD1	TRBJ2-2	CASSTFGAGGHGELFF	TGTGCCAGCAGTACTTTCGGGGCAGGGGGTCACGGGGAGCTGTTTTTT
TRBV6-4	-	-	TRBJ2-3	CASSDSGDTTRPQYF	TGTGCCAGCAGTGACTCAGGTGACACCACTAGGCCGCAGTATTTT
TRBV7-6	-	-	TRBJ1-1	CASSPTWGGTEAFF	TGTGCCAGCAGTCCCACGTGGGGAGGAACTGAAGCTTTCTTT
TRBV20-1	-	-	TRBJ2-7	CSARSRTTPYEQYF	TGCAGTGCTAGAAGTAGGACCACACCCTACGAGCAGTACTTC
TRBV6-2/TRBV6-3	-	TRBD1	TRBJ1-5	CASIGDTGDTPYSNQPQHF	TGTGCCAGCATTGGGGATACAGGGGACACCCCATATAGCAATCAGCCCCAGCATTTT
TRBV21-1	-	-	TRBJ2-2	CATTPARRELFF	TGTGCCACAACCCCCGCGCGGCGGGAGCTGTTTTTT
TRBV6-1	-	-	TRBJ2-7	CASTPGQFYEQYF	TGTGCCAGCACCCCCGGACAGTTCTACGAGCAGTACTTC
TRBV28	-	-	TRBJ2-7	CASSPSIRGSRYEQYF	TGTGCCAGCAGCCCTTCAATTCGGGGCAGCCGCTACGAGCAGTACTTC
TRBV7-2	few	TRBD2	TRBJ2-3	CASSLAGLAGGDTQYF	TGTGCCAGCAGCTTAGCAGGACTAGCGGGGGGGGATACGCAGTATTTT